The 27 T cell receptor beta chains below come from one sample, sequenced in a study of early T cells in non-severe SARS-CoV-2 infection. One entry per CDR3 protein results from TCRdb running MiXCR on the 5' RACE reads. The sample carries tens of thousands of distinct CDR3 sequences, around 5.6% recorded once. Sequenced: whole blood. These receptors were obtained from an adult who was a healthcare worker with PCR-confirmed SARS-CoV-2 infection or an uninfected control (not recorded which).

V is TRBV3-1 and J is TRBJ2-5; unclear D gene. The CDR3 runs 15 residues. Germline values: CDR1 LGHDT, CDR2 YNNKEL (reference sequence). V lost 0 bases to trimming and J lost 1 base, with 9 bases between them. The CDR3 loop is CASSQDYGSQETQYF. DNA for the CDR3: TGTGCCAGCAGCCAAGATTATGGCAGCCAAGAGACCCAGTACTTC.

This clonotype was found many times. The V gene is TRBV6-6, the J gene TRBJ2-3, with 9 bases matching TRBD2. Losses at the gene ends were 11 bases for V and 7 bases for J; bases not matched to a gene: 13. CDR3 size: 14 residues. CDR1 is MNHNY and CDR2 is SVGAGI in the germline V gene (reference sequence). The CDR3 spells CASLRGGGANTQYF. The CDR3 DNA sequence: TGTGCCTCTCTTAGGGGCGGGGGGGCAAATACGCAGTATTTT.

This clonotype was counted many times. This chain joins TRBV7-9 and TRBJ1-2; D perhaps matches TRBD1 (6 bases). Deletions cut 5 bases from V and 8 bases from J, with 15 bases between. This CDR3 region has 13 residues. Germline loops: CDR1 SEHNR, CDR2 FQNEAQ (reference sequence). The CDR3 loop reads CASSPDSLWGYTF. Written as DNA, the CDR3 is TGTGCCAGCAGCCCGGACAGCCTATGGGGCTACACCTTC.

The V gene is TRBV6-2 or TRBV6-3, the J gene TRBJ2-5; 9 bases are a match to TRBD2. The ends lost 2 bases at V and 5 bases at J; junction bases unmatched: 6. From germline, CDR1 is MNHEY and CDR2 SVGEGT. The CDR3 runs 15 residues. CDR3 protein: CASSYGLAGIETQYF. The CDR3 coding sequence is TGTGCCAGCAGTTACGGGCTAGCGGGGATTGAGACCCAGTACTTC.

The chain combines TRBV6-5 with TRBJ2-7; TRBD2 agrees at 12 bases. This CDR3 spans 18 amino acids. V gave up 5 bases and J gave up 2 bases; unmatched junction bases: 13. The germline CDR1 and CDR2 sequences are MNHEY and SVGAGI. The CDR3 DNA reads TGTGCCAGCAGTAGGGGGACTAGCGGGCCCCACGGGGCCTACGAGCAGTACTTC. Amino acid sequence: CASSRGTSGPHGAYEQYF.

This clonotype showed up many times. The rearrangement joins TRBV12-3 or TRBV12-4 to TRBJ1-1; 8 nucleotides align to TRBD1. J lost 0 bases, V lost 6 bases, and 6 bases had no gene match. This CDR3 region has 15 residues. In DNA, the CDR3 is TGTGCCAGCAGGATGACAGGGGATGTGAACACTGAAGCTTTCTTT. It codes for CASRMTGDVNTEAFF.

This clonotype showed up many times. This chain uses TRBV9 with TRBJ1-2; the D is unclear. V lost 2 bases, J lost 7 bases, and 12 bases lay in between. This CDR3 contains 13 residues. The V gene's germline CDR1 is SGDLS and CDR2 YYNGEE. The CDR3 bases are TGTGCCAGCAGCGTGGACGGGAAGAGTGGCTACACCTTC. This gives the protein CASSVDGKSGYTF.

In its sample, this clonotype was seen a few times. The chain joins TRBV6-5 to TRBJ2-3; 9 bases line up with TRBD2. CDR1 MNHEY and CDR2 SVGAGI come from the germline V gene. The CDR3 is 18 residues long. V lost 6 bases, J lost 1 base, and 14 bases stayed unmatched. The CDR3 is CASRPLRGGFRGTDTQYF. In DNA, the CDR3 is TGTGCCAGCAGGCCCCTGCGGGGGGGCTTCCGAGGCACAGATACGCAGTATTTT.

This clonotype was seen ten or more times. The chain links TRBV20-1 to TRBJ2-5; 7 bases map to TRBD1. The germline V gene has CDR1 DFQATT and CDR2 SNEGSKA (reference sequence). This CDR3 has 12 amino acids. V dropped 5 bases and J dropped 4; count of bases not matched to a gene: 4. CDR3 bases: TGCAGTGCTCACCACAGGGGAGAGACCCAGTACTTC. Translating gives CSAHHRGETQYF.

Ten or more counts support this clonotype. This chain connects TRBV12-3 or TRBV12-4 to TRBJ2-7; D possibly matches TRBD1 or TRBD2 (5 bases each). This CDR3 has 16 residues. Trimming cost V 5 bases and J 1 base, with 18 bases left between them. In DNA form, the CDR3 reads TGTGCCAGCAGTCACGGGGCCCGCAGGGCGTCCTACGAGCAGTACTTC. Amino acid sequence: CASSHGARRASYEQYF.

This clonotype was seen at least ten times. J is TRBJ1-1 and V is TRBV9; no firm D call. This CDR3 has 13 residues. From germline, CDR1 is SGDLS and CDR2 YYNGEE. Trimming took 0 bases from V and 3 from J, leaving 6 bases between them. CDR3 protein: CASSVAPDTEAFF. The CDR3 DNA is TGTGCCAGCAGCGTAGCCCCCGACACTGAAGCTTTCTTT.

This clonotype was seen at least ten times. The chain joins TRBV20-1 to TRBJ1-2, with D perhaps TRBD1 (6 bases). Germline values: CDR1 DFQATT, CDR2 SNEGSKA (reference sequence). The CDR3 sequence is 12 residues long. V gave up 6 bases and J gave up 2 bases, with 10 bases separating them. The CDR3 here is CSANRENYGYTF. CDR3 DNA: TGCAGTGCCAACAGGGAGAACTATGGCTACACCTTC.

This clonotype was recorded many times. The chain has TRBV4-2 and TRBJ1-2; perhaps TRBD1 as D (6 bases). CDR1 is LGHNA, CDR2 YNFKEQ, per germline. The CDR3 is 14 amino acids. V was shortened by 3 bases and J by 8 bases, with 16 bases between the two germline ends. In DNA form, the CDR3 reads TGTGCCAGCAGCCAGCCGGCGGGGGCAGAAGGCTACACCTTC. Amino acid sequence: CASSQPAGAEGYTF.

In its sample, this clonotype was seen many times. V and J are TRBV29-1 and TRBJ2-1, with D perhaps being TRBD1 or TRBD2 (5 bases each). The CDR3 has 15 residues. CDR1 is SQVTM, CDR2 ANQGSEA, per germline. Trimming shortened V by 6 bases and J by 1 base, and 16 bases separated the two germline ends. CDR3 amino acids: CSVGTFKRSYNEQFF. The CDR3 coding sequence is TGCAGCGTAGGGACCTTCAAGCGTTCCTACAATGAGCAGTTCTTC.

The CDR3 DNA reads TGTGCCAGCAGCTTCTGGGGACAGGAGACCCAGTACTTC. Translation: CASSFWGQETQYF. The chain is built from TRBV5-4 and TRBJ2-5; TRBD1 matches 7 bases. The CDR3 runs to 13 residues. V was pared by 2 bases and J by 5 bases, with 3 bases of the junction left unmatched. Germline V gene lookup returns CDR1 SGHNT and CDR2 YYREEE (reference sequence).

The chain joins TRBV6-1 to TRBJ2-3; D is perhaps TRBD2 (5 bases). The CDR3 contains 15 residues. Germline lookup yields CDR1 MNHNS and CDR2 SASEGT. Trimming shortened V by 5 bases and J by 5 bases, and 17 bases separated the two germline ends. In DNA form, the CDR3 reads TGTGCCAGCAGTACTTCAGAGCGGTCCTTAGATACGCAGTATTTT. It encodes CASSTSERSLDTQYF.

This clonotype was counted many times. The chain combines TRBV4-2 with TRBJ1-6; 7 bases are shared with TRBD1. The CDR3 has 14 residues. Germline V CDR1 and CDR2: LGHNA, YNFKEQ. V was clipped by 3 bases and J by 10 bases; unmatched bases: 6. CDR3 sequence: CASSHDRAGSPLHF. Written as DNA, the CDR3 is TGTGCCAGCAGCCACGACAGGGCGGGATCACCCCTCCACTTT.

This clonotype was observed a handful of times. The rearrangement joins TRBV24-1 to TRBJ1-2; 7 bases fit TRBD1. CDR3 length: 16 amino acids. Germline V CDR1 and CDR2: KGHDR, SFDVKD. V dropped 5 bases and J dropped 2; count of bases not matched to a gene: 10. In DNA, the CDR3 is TGTGCCACCAGTGGTGCCTCCGGGACAGCCAACTATGGCTACACCTTC. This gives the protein CATSGASGTANYGYTF.

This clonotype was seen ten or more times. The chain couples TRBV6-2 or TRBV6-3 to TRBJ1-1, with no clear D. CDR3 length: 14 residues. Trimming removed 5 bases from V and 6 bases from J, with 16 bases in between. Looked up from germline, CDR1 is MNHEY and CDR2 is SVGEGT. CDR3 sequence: CASSPGTPSAEAFF. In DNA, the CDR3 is TGTGCCAGCAGTCCAGGAACCCCCTCGGCTGAAGCTTTCTTT.

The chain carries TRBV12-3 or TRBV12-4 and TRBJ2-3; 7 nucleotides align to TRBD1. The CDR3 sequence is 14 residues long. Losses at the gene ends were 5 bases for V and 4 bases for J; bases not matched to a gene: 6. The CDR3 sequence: CASSLQGNPDTQYF. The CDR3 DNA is TGTGCCAGCAGTCTACAGGGGAACCCAGATACGCAGTATTTT.

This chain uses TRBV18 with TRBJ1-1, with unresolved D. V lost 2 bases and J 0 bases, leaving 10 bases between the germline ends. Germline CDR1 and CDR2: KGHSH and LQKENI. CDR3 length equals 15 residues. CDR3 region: CASSPGALMNTEAFF. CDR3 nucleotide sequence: TGTGCCAGCTCACCAGGTGCCCTCATGAACACTGAAGCTTTCTTT. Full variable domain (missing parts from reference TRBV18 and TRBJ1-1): NAGVMQNPRHLVRRRGQEARLRCSPMKGHSHVYWYRQLPEEGLKFMVYLQKENIIDESGMPKERFSAEFPKEGPSILRIQQVVRGDSAAYFCASSPGALMNTEAFFGQGTRLTVV.

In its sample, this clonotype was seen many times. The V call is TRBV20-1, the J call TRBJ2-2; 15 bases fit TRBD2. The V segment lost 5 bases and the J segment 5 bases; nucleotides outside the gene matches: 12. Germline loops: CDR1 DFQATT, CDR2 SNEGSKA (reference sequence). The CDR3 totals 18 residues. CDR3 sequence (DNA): TGCAGTGCTCGCGGGACTAGCGGGGGGATTTTGGTTACCGGGGAGCTGTTTTTT. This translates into CSARGTSGGILVTGELFF.

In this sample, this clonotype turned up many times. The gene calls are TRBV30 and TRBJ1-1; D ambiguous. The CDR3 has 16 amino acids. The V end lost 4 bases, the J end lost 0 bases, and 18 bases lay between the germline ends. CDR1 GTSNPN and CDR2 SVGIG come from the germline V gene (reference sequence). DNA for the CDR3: TGTGCCTGGATCCGGAACGGAGCCTTAATGAACACTGAAGCTTTCTTT. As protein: CAWIRNGALMNTEAFF.

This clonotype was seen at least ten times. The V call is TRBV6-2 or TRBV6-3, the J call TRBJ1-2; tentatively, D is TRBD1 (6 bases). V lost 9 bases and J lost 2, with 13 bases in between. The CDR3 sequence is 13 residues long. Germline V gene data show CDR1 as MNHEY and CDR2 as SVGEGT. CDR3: CASQGQQNYGYTF. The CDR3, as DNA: TGTGCCAGTCAAGGACAGCAAAACTATGGCTACACCTTC.

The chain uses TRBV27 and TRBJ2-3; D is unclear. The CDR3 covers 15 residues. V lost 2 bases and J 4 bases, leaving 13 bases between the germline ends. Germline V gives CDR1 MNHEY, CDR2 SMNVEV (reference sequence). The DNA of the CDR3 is TGTGCCAGCAGTTTAGAGATCAGCAGATCAGATACGCAGTATTTT. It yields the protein CASSLEISRSDTQYF.

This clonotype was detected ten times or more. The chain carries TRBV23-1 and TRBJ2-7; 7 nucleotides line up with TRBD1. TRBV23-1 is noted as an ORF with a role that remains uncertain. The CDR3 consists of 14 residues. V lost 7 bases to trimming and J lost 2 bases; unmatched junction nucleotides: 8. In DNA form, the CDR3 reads TGCGCCAGCACCTGGACAGGCCCAACCTACGAGCAGTACTTC. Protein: CASTWTGPTYEQYF.

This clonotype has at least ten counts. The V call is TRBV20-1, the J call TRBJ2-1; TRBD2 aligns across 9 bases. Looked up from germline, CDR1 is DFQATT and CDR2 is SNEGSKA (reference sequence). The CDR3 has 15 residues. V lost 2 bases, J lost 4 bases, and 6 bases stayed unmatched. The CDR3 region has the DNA TGCAGTGCTAGACTCCTAGCGGGAAGGTACAATGAGCAGTTCTTC. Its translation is CSARLLAGRYNEQFF.